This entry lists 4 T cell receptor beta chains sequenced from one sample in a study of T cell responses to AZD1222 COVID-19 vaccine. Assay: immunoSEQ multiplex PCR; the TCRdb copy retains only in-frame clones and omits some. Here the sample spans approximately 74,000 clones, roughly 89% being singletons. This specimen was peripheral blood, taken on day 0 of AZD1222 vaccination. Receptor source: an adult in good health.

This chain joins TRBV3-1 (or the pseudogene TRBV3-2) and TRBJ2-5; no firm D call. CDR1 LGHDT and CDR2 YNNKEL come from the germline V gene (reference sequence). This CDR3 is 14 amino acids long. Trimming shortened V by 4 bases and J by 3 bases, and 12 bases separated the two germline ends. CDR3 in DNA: TGTGCCAGCAGCCTGACGTCAACCGAAGAGACCCAGTACTTC. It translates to CASSLTSTEETQYF.

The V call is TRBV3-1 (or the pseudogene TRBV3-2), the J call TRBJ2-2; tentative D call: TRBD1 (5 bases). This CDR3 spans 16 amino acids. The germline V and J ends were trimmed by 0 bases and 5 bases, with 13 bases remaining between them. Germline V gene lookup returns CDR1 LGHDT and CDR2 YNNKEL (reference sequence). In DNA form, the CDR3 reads TGTGCCAGCAGCCAAGAAACGCCAGGGCAGACCGGGGAGCTGTTTTTT. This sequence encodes CASSQETPGQTGELFF.

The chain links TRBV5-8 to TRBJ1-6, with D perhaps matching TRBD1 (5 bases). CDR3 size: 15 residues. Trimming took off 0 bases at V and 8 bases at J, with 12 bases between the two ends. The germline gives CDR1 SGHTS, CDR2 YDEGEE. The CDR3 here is CASSLGSGDYSPLHF. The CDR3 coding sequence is TGTGCCAGCAGCTTGGGGTCTGGGGACTATTCACCCCTCCACTTT.

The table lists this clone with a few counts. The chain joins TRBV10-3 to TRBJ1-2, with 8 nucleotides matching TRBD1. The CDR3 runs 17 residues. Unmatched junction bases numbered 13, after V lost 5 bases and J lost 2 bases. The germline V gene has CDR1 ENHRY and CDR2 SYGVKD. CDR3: CAISRTGSRSMNYGYTF. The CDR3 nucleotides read TGTGCCATCAGTCGGACAGGGTCCAGGTCGATGAACTATGGCTACACCTTC.